The clone carrying this T cell receptor beta chain was observed at least ten times. These data come from a study of spatial heterogeneity in lung cancer. As for the study in general: Available PBMC from follow-up, collected a median of roughly two years after resection, underwent sequencing. More beta-chain than alpha-chain sequences were consistently detected.

In TCRdb, the 5' RACE reads were re-called with MiXCR into one record per CDR3 protein. The table has about 38,000 distinct CDR3 sequences, about 7.6% seen once. V was shortened by 4 bases and J by 0 bases, with 9 bases between the two germline ends. In germline, CDR1 is LGHDT, CDR2 YNNKEL (reference sequence). The CDR3 totals 14 residues. Time point indicated: blood at routine non-recurrence follow-up after resection. This TCR derives from a male donor with early-stage non-small cell lung cancer. This material consisted of PBMCs, taken at follow-up. The chain combines TRBV3-1 with TRBJ1-1; D unclear. The CDR3, as DNA: TGTGCCAGCAGCCCGGGGTATTTGAACACTGAAGCTTTCTTT. It is translated as CASSPGYLNTEAFF.